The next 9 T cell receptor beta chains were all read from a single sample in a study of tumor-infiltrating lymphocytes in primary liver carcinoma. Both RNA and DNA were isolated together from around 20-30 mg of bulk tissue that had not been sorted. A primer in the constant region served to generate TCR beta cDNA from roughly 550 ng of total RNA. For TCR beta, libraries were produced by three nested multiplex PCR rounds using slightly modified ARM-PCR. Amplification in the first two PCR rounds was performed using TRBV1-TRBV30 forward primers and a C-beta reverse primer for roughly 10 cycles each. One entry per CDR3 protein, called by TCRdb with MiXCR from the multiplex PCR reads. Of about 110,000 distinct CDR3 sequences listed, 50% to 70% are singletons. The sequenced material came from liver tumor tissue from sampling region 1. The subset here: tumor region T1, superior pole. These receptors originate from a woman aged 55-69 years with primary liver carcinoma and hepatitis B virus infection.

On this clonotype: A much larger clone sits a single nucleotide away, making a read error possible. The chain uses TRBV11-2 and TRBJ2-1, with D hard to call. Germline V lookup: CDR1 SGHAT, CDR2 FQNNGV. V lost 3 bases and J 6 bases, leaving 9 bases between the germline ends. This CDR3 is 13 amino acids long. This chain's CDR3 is CASSFTKLNEQFF. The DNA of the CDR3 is TGTGCCAGCAGCTTTACCAAGCTCAATGAGCAGTTCTTC.

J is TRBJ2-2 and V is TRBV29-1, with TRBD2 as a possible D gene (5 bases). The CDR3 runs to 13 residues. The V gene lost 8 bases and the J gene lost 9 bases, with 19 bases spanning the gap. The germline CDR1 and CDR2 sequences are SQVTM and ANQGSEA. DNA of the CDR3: TGCAGCATTGCCCTAGCCCCGGCCAGGGAGCTGTTTTTT. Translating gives CSIALAPARELFF.

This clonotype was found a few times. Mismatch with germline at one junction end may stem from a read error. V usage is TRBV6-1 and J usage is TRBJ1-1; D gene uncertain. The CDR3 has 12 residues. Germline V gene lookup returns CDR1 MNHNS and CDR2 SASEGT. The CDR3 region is CANSEVGTLPNF. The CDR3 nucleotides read TGTGCCAACAGTGAAGTTGGCACGTTGCCCAACTTT.

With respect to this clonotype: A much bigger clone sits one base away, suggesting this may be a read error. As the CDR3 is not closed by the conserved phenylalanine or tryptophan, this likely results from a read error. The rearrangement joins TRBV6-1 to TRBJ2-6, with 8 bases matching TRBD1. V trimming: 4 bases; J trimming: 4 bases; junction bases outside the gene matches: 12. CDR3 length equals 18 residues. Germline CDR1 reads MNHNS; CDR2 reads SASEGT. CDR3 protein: CASSVFGTGRSGANVLTL. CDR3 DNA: TGTGCCAGCAGTGTGTTCGGGACAGGTCGATCGGGGGCCAACGTCCTGACTCTC.

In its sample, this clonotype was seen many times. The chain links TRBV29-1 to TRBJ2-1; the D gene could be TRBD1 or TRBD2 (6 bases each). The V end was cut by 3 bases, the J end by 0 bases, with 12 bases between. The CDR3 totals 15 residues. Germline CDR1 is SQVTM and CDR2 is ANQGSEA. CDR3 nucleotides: TGCAGCGTTGATGGAGGGGGGACCTCCTACAATGAGCAGTTCTTC. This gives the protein CSVDGGGTSYNEQFF.

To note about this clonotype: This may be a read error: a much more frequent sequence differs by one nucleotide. CDR3 in amino acids: CASGLPLTGDTEAFF. The CDR3 nucleotides are TGTGCTAGTGGTTTGCCCCTTACTGGGGACACTGAAGCTTTCTTT. This rearrangement joins TRBV12-5 to TRBJ1-1; D gene unclear. CDR1 is LGHNT and CDR2 is FRNRAP in the germline V gene. The CDR3 totals 15 residues. Trimming shortened V by 2 bases and J by 3 bases, and 13 bases separated the two germline ends.

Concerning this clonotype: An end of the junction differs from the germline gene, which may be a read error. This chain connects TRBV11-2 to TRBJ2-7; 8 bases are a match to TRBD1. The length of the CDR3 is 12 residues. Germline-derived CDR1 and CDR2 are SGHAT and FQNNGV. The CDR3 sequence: CASSLSRDRQYF. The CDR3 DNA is TGTGCCAGCAGCTTGTCCCGGGACAGGCAGTATTTC.

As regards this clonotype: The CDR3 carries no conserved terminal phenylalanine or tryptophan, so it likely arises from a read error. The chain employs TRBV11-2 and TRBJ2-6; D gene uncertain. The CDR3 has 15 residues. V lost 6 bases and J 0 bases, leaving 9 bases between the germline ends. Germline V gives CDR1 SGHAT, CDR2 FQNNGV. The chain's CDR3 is CASSLQASGANVLTL. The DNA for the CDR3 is TGTGCCAGCAGTCTGCAGGCCTCTGGGGCCAACGTCCTGACTCTC.

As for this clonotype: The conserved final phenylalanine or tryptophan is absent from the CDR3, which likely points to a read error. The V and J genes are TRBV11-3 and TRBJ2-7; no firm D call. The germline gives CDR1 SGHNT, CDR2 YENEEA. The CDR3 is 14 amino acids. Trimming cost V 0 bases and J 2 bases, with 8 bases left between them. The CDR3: CASSLEQGTYEQYI. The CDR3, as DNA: TGTGCCAGCAGCTTAGAGCAAGGAACCTACGAGCAGTACATC.